Listed below are T cell receptor beta chains from one sample, sequenced in a study of OX40 agonist ivuxolimab in advanced cancers. Here immunoSEQ multiplex PCR was the method, and the copy in TCRdb shows in-frame clones only, minus some. The table shows fewer than 75,000 clones, with 87% occurring only once. The source was CD4+ or CD8+ T cells sorted from blood, collected in a trial of the OX40 agonist ivuxolimab. The receptor set was obtained from an adult with an advanced solid tumor such as melanoma, head and neck, liver or kidney cancer. CDR3s include the opening cysteine and the closing phenylalanine or tryptophan. A D gene is named only where the DNA matches it firmly. Clone sizes are given selectively: once, few, many, or a class where the clone is expanded.

14	.	TRBJ2-7	.	TRBV6-5	TGTGCCAGCAGTTACCACAGGTCCCTCTCCGAGCAGTACTTC	CASSYHRSLSEQYF
13	.	TRBJ2-7	.	TRBV6-1	TGTGCCAGCAGTGAAGGCGGGAATTACGAGCAGTACTTC	CASSEGGNYEQYF
16	.	TRBJ1-1	.	TRBV11-2	TGTGCCAGCAGCTTCCCCGGGGGCGGATTGAACACTGAAGCTTTCTTT	CASSFPGGGLNTEAFF
15	.	TRBJ1-2	.	TRBV6-6	TGTGCCAGCAGTTACAGTGAGGGCAGCGGCTATGGCTACACCTTC	CASSYSEGSGYGYTF
14	.	TRBJ1-5	.	TRBV10-3	TGTGCCATCAGTGAGAAGGGGTCGGAGGCGCCCCAGCATTTT	CAISEKGSEAPQHF
14	.	TRBJ1-1	.	TRBV6-5	TGTGCCAGCAGTTACTTTGGCCAGAACACTGAAGCTTTCTTT	CASSYFGQNTEAFF
17	.	TRBJ2-3	TRBD1	TRBV2	TGTGCCAGCAGTTTGGGGGTATCAGGCGCCAGGGGGGATACGCAGTATTTT	CASSLGVSGARGDTQYF
15	few	TRBJ2-7	.	TRBV7-6	TGTGCCAGCAGCCCCGGTTGGGAGCCTTTCTACGAGCAGTACTTC	CASSPGWEPFYEQYF
14	.	TRBJ1-5	TRBD1	TRBV28	TGTGCCAGCAGGCGGACAGGGGTGGTTCAGCCCCAGCATTTT	CASRRTGVVQPQHF
14	.	TRBJ2-5	TRBD1	TRBV13	TGTGCCAGCAGCTTAACCGACAGGGTGCAGACCCAGTACTTC	CASSLTDRVQTQYF
14	.	TRBJ2-7	.	TRBV21-1	TGTGCCAGCAGCGCTCGGGACGCGGCCTACGAGCAGTACTTC	CASSARDAAYEQYF
20	.	TRBJ2-1	TRBD2	TRBV27	TGTGCCAGCAGTTCAATACTAAGGGGACTAGCGGGAGCTTTTGCGGATGAGCAGTTCTTC	CASSSILRGLAGAFADEQFF
14	.	TRBJ1-5	.	TRBV19	TGTGCCAGTAGTAGGGGTCTTGGCAATCAGCCCCAGCATTTT	CASSRGLGNQPQHF
14	.	TRBJ1-2	.	TRBV6-5	TGTGCCAGCAGTTACTCGAGCGGTAACTATGGCTACACCTTC	CASSYSSGNYGYTF
12	.	TRBJ2-7	.	TRBV6-1	TGTGCCAGCAGTGCCCAGGGTTATGAGCAGTACTTC	CASSAQGYEQYF
13	.	TRBJ1-1	.	TRBV7-9	TGTGCCAGCAGCTTAATGAAGGCCCCTGAAGCTTTCTTT	CASSLMKAPEAFF
17	.	TRBJ2-5	TRBD2	TRBV11-1	TGTGCCAGCAGCTTAGGTTTAGCGGGAGGGCCTCAGGAGACCCAGTACTTC	CASSLGLAGGPQETQYF
15	.	TRBJ1-5	TRBD1	TRBV2	TGTGCCAGCAGTGGACAGGGTCGAAGCAATCAGCCCCAGCATTTT	CASSGQGRSNQPQHF
15	.	TRBJ2-5	.	TRBV18	TGTGCCAGCTCACTAGGAGTTAATGTTCAGGAGACCCAGTACTTC	CASSLGVNVQETQYF
14	.	TRBJ2-7	TRBD1	TRBV10-3	TGTGCCATCAGTACCGACAGGGACCGCGGCGAGCAGTACTTC	CAISTDRDRGEQYF
14	once	TRBJ2-7	.	TRBV7-9	TGTGCCAGCAGCTTACGAGGGATAGAATACGAGCAGTACTTC	CASSLRGIEYEQYF
12	few	TRBJ2-7	.	TRBV28	TGTGCCATCTCCGGAGGGCCATACGAGCAGTACTTC	CAISGGPYEQYF
14	few	TRBJ2-2	.	TRBV5-4	TGTGCCAGCAGCTTTTACGGGATCACCGGGGAGCTGTTTTTT	CASSFYGITGELFF
18	once	TRBJ2-7	TRBD2	TRBV7-9	TGTGCCAGCAGCTTGCTGGGGTGGGGGCTAGCGGGGCCTAAAGAGCAGTACTTC	CASSLLGWGLAGPKEQYF
13	.	TRBJ2-1	TRBD2	TRBV10-3	TGTGCCATCAGTGAGGACGGGACTAGTAAGGAGTTCTTC	CAISEDGTSKEFF
17	.	TRBJ2-1	.	TRBV10-1	TGCGCCAGCAGTGAGTCTCGGGCAGGGCGCTCTTACAATGAGCAGTTCTTC	CASSESRAGRSYNEQFF
18	.	TRBJ2-1	TRBD2	TRBV4-2	TGTGCCAGCAGCCAAGAGACTAGCGGGAGATCCCCGCGCAATGAGCAGTTCTTC	CASSQETSGRSPRNEQFF
13	.	TRBJ1-1	TRBD1	TRBV6-1	TGTGCCAGCTACAGGGGGTTTGACACTGAAGCTTTCTTT	CASYRGFDTEAFF
12	.	TRBJ2-7	.	TRBV6-5	TGTGCCAGCAGTTGGGCGGGCTACGAGCAGTACTTC	CASSWAGYEQYF
13	.	TRBJ2-3	TRBD1	TRBV18	TGTGCCACTGGCACAGGGGCGACAGATACGCAGTATTTT	CATGTGATDTQYF
14	.	TRBJ2-1	.	TRBV18	TGTGCCAGCTCACCCGGGAGCTCCTACAATGAGCAGTTCTTC	CASSPGSSYNEQFF
16	.	TRBJ1-2	TRBD1	TRBV30	TGTGCCTGGAGTGTACGTGGGGGACAGAATAACTATGGCTACACCTTC	CAWSVRGGQNNYGYTF
17	.	TRBJ2-2	TRBD2	TRBV19	TGTGCCGGAGGCGGGACTAGCGGGATTCGGAACACCGGGGAGCTGTTTTTT	CAGGGTSGIRNTGELFF
16	.	TRBJ1-1	.	TRBV4-2	TGTGCCAGCAGCCAAGCATCAGGGAAGCAGAACACTGAAGCTTTCTTT	CASSQASGKQNTEAFF
17	.	TRBJ2-3	TRBD2	TRBV29-1	TGCAGCGCCTCCGGGGGTTTAGCGGGAGGGCCCTCAGATACGCAGTATTTT	CSASGGLAGGPSDTQYF